This T cell receptor (beta chain) was documented in a study of T cell responses to AZD1222 COVID-19 vaccine (dated by TCRdb to the early 2020s). Regarding the study in general: Because spike-specific TCR depth and breadth did not differ between the two schedules, AZD1222 recipients who got a second dose at roughly 4 weeks were pooled with those who got a second dose at roughly 12 weeks. TCR sequencing was performed for approximately 240 trial participants, of whom about 200 were given two doses of AZD1222 and 26 were given two doses of MenACWY control vaccine. Trial participants were enrolled by age into subgroups of 18-55, 56-69 and 70-plus years, and about 150, 27 and 61 TCR-sequenced participants, respectively, were included in these subgroups.

Sample time point, as interpreted from the label and publication: baseline before first vaccination. Vaccinee samples came from UK trials COV001 and COV002, including a single-blind randomized controlled phase 2/3 trial of AZD1222 (ChAdOx1 nCoV-19) in healthy adults. Trial participant PBMC samples were collected at day 0 and day 28 after the second dose for TCRbeta chain sequencing. At the junction V is shortened by 1 base and J by 5 bases; bases outside the gene matches: 8. The germline V gene provides CDR1 SGHVS and CDR2 FQNEAQ. The CDR3 goes from the cysteine to the phenylalanine over 16 residues. The entry retains the CDR3 DNA only, 48 bases that are in frame from base 1. The CDR3 regions of human TCRbeta chains were analyzed by immunosequencing. In the original analysis: Repertoire TCRs were matched against a reference library of SARS-CoV-2-specific TCRs generated with the MIRA antigen-specificity platform. Breadth was defined as the fraction of unique TCRs that were SARS-CoV-2-associated. Depth was defined as the fraction of total T cells that were SARS-CoV-2-associated. Using the MIRA data, each spike-specific TCR was mapped to the spike region that the TCR reacts to and placed in a CD4 or CD8 class. Log10-transformed breadth and depth values were compared by one-way ANOVA with Sidak's multiple comparisons tests. The immuneACCESS repertoire file appears here via TCRdb, limited to in-frame rearrangements. These files lack a portion of the clones; in checked studies, under half of the deficit traces to unresolved V genes, and the cause of the others is not known. That table is the source of V, J and clone size, and D and trimming were worked out from the DNA. The sample has about 260,000 clones on record, approximately 95% of them singletons. 0.55% of the sample goes to the ten largest clones.

General study outcomes and caveats: The whole spike protein was spanned by vaccine-associated CD4 TCRs, and dominant responses were seen in regions 160-218 and 743-854. Because no samples from the day 14 peak response were available, repertoires could be characterized only after the peak T cell response. Conclusions about previously exposed vaccinees are limited because only 5 or 6 AZD1222 recipients were SARS-CoV-2 seropositive at baseline. Participants were mostly white British and included more females than males, and it was suggested by the authors that clonal diversity may have been underestimated. A significant rise in spike-specific TCR breadth and depth was observed after two AZD1222 doses relative to day 0 and relative to MenACWY recipients. Epitopes outside the regions mutated in the B.1.351 and B.1.1.7 variants were reportedly recognized by nearly half of the unique spike-specific TCRs. In the small 56-69-year group, the increase in depth fell short of significance, most likely because of low power.

In the case of this clone: Its binding antigen is unknown. Nothing much larger sits one base from this clone, and base qualities are not available.

The V and J segments used are TRBV7-8 and TRBJ2-5; TRBD1 aligns with 9 central bases. This TCR was sampled from an adult in good health. The sample was peripheral blood, taken on day 0 of AZD1222 vaccination. The CDR3 region: CASSLVNNRGRETQYF. The nucleotide sequence is given as TGTGCCAGCAGCTTAGTCAATAACAGGGGGCGTGAGACCCAGTACTTC.